Only a few counts were recorded for the clone carrying this T cell receptor (beta chain). What it binds is unknown. Donors came from a validation cohort of over a hundred subjects, distinct from the first 666-subject cohort. These data come from a study of cytomegalovirus exposure and HLA in healthy donors. From germline, CDR1 is SGHDT and CDR2 YYEEEE. This CDR3 has 13 amino acids. Trimming removed 4 bases from V and 7 bases from J, with 14 bases in between. Study-wide results and limits: It was around 160 TCR beta chains that were listed as cytomegalovirus-associated. Subsequent analysis revealed that first-cohort TCR clusters tended to co-occur in the 120 validation repertoires. A few CMV-associated chains proved CMV antigen-specific in vitro.

Using immunoSEQ multiplex PCR, the repertoire was profiled, and TCRdb retains in-frame clones only, with some absent. The top ten hold approximately 2.3% of the sample, which has about 120,000 clones, under 90% seen once. The chain has TRBV5-6 and TRBJ1-2; tentative D call: TRBD1 (6 bases). The sequenced sample was PBMCs. The receptor comes from a young woman in good health and CMV-seronegative. CDR3 nucleotides: TGTGCCAGCAGCGCTTACAGGGTATCTGGCTACACCTTC. Protein product: CASSAYRVSGYTF.